This T cell receptor beta chain was identified in a study of graft-versus-host responses after intestinal transplantation. Comments on this clone: What it binds is not known.

Findings and limits, study-wide: Allografts carried high graft-versus-host to host-versus-graft clonal ratios in patients having graft-donor T cell macrochimerism. Early HvG declines after transplant were associated with peak circulating GvH clone levels.

Method: immunoSEQ multiplex PCR; TCRdb's copy keeps in-frame clones and lacks some. The repertoire holds about 120,000 clones, with about 93% as singletons. This material consisted of unstimulated CD4+ T cells sorted from spleen or lymph node cells, taken before intestinal transplant. The receptor was derived from a human donor who received an intestinal transplant.

The DNA of the CDR3 is TGTGCCAGCAGCTTGGGGGCCGTAGACGTCCTGACTTTC. Protein sequence: CASSLGAVDVLTF. The chain joins TRBV7-9 to TRBJ2-6, with TRBD1 as a possible D gene (6 bases). The CDR3 sequence is 13 residues long. Germline-derived CDR1 and CDR2 are SEHNR and FQNEAQ (reference sequence). V gave up 3 bases and J gave up 11 bases, with 11 bases separating them.